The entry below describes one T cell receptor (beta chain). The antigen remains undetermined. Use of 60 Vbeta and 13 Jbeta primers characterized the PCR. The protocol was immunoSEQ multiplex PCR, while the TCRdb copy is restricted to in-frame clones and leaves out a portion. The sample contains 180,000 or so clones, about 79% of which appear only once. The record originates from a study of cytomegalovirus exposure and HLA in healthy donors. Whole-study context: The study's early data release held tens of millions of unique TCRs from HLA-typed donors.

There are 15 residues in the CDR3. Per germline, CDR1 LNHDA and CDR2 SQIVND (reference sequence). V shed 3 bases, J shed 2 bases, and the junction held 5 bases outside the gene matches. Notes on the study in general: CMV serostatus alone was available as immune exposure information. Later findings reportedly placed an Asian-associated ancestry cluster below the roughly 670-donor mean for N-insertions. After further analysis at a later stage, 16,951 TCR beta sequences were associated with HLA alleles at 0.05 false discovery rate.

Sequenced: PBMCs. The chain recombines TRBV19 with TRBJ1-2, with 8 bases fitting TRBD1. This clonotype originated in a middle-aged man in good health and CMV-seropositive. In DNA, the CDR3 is TGTGCCAGTAGTATGCGTCAGGGGGCCAACTATGGCTACACCTTC. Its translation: CASSMRQGANYGYTF.